The 3 T cell receptor beta chains given below trace back to one sample, sequenced in a study of blood T cell repertoires in COVID-19. Assay used: immunoSEQ multiplex PCR; TCRdb lists only in-frame clones, some missing. The data hold about 350,000 clones, with around nine tenths observed a single time. Sequenced material: PBMCs or T cells enriched from blood (not recorded which). These receptors were collected from a woman in her 30s who had been exposed to COVID-19.

The rearrangement links TRBV24-1 to TRBJ2-2, with a possible D match to TRBD1 (5 bases). The CDR3 totals 14 residues. The germline gives CDR1 KGHDR, CDR2 SFDVKD. V lost 9 bases to trimming and J lost 0 bases, with 10 bases between them. The DNA for the CDR3 is TGTGCCACCGCTGGGGCAGCGAACACCGGGGAGCTGTTTTTT. This gives the protein CATAGAANTGELFF.

This clone was recorded only once. The rearrangement joins TRBV6-1 to TRBJ1-1; a weak D match, TRBD1 (5 bases). V was clipped by 3 bases and J by 1 base, with 9 bases between them. The CDR3 runs 14 residues. Looked up from germline, CDR1 is MNHNS and CDR2 is SASEGT. CDR3 sequence: CASSDREGNTEAFF. The CDR3 bases are TGTGCCAGCAGTGACAGGGAAGGGAACACTGAAGCTTTCTTT.

The chain joins TRBV5-1 to TRBJ2-2; D is unclear. V was cut by 0 bases and J by 4 bases, with 10 bases left in between. CDR1 SGHRS and CDR2 YFSETQ come from the germline V gene. The CDR3 covers 15 residues. The CDR3 DNA reads as TGCGCCAGCAGCTTGGGGCCTAGAACCACCGGGGAGCTGTTTTTT. It specifies CASSLGPRTTGELFF.